The 22 T cell receptor beta chains given below trace back to one sample, sequenced in a study of identical twins. TCRdb analysed the 5' RACE reads with MiXCR anew, one entry per CDR3 protein. The sample yields 550,000 to 800,000 distinct CDR3 sequences, around 7.5% seen once. These data were also reused for a study on yellow fever vaccine responses in identical twins.

The material sequenced was PBMCs. These receptors all come from a woman aged 18-29 years in good health.

This clonotype was found a few times. The chain carries TRBV7-9 and TRBJ1-2, with a weak D call TRBD1 (6 bases). This CDR3 contains 15 residues. Trimming took off 7 bases at V and 5 bases at J, with 20 bases between the two ends. Per the germline V gene, CDR1 is SEHNR and CDR2 is FQNEAQ (reference sequence). This CDR3 reads CASTAGTPGQYGYTF. The CDR3 region has the DNA TGTGCCAGCACCGCCGGGACACCAGGGCAATATGGCTACACCTTC.

This rearrangement joins TRBV4-1 to TRBJ2-6; TRBD1 agrees at 10 bases. CDR3 length: 19 amino acids. Germline loops: CDR1 MGHRA, CDR2 YSYEKL. With V trimmed by 2 bases and J by 5 bases, 12 bases remained unmatched. The CDR3, as DNA: TGCGCCAGCAGCCAACCCCTGACAGGGGGCTGGAACTGGGCCAACGTCCTGACTTTC. Translation: CASSQPLTGGWNWANVLTF.

This clonotype was detected only a few times. This chain connects TRBV4-1 to TRBJ2-5, with D maybe TRBD2 (6 bases). Germline loops: CDR1 MGHRA, CDR2 YSYEKL. CDR3 size: 16 residues. Trimming removed 3 bases from V and 3 bases from J, with 17 bases in between. The CDR3 nucleotides read TGCGCCAGCAGCCATGGGGCGGGACGGGTAGAAGAGACCCAGTACTTC. This translates into CASSHGAGRVEETQYF.

At least ten counts were recorded for this clonotype. The rearrangement links TRBV29-1 to TRBJ1-1, with unresolved D. The CDR3 has 16 residues. V was clipped by 5 bases and J by 0 bases, with 19 bases between them. Germline loops: CDR1 SQVTM, CDR2 ANQGSEA. DNA for the CDR3: TGCAGCGTTAATAAACCCGGACTCCTGATGAACACTGAAGCTTTCTTT. Amino acid sequence: CSVNKPGLLMNTEAFF.

The chain uses TRBV20-1 and TRBJ2-1; no firm D call. Trimming left V 6 bases short and J 5 bases short, with 14 bases between. This CDR3 contains 13 residues. Germline V gene data show CDR1 as DFQATT and CDR2 as SNEGSKA (reference sequence). CDR3 amino acids: CSAPGQDDNEQFF. DNA of the CDR3: TGCAGTGCCCCGGGCCAGGACGACAATGAGCAGTTCTTC.

CDR3 protein: CASSLSGGKNIQYF. The CDR3 region has the DNA TGTGCCAGCAGCTTGTCGGGGGGCAAAAACATTCAGTACTTC. J is TRBJ2-4 and V is TRBV5-6, with 7 bases that match TRBD2. Germline lookup yields CDR1 SGHDT and CDR2 YYEEEE. This CDR3 has 14 residues. V gave up 1 base and J gave up 3 bases; unmatched junction bases: 1.

This clonotype was picked up a small number of times. The chain couples TRBV28 to TRBJ1-2; no firm D call. The CDR3 extends over 13 amino acids. Looked up from germline, CDR1 is MDHEN and CDR2 is SYDVKM. V lost 2 bases, J lost 8 bases, and 12 bases lay in between. The CDR3 protein is CASSLSLMMGYTF. The CDR3, as DNA: TGTGCCAGCAGTTTAAGTCTAATGATGGGCTACACCTTC.

This chain joins TRBV20-1 and TRBJ2-1, with TRBD2 matching 10 bases. J lost 4 bases, V lost 2 bases, and 8 bases had no gene match. The CDR3 extends over 16 amino acids. Germline-derived CDR1 and CDR2 are DFQATT and SNEGSKA (reference sequence). The CDR3 reads CSARPRLAGGYNEQFF. The CDR3 region has the DNA TGCAGTGCTAGACCACGACTAGCGGGCGGATACAATGAGCAGTTCTTC.

This clonotype showed up many times. The chain is built from TRBV29-1 and TRBJ1-2, with 12 bases lining up with TRBD1. From germline, CDR1 is SQVTM and CDR2 ANQGSEA. This CDR3 is 14 amino acids long. V shed 6 bases, J shed 8 bases, and the junction held 10 bases outside the gene matches. The CDR3: CSVNPGQGAQGYTF. The CDR3 bases are TGCAGCGTGAATCCGGGACAGGGGGCACAGGGCTACACCTTC.

This clonotype was seen many times. This rearrangement joins TRBV28 to TRBJ2-1, with 10 positions matching TRBD1. Germline CDR1 is MDHEN and CDR2 is SYDVKM. The CDR3 consists of 14 residues. V shed 8 bases and J 5 bases; nucleotides not matched to a gene: 6. CDR3 in amino acids: CASRGQGHNNEQFF. As DNA, the CDR3 is TGTGCCAGCCGGGGACAGGGGCACAACAATGAGCAGTTCTTC.

This clonotype was counted ten times or more. The chain joins TRBV11-2 to TRBJ2-1; D is perhaps TRBD2 (5 bases). Between the trimmed V and J ends, which lost 4 bases and 10 bases, there was a span of 14 bases. Germline V gives CDR1 SGHAT, CDR2 FQNNGV. The CDR3 sequence is 13 residues long. The CDR3 region has the DNA TGTGCCAGCAGCTCCACGGGGTTGAAAGAGCAGTTCTTC. Translating gives CASSSTGLKEQFF.

The rearrangement links TRBV20-1 to TRBJ2-4, with 10 nucleotides matching TRBD2. Germline values: CDR1 DFQATT, CDR2 SNEGSKA (reference sequence). V was pared by 1 base and J by 5 bases, with 2 bases of the junction left unmatched. This CDR3 contains 14 residues. The CDR3 here is CSARVGTSENIQYF. DNA of the CDR3: TGCAGTGCTAGAGTTGGGACTAGCGAAAACATTCAGTACTTC.

The V and J genes are TRBV4-1 and TRBJ1-1, with D possibly matching TRBD1 (5 bases). V lost 2 bases, J lost 8 bases, and 24 bases lay in between. CDR1 MGHRA and CDR2 YSYEKL come from the germline V gene. This CDR3 spans 17 amino acids. The CDR3 coding sequence is TGCGCCAGCAGCCAACCGCTCCCGGGGGGGAGGGGCTTAGAAGCTTTCTTT. This encodes CASSQPLPGGRGLEAFF.

This clonotype was counted ten times or more. V is TRBV5-1 and J is TRBJ2-1, with TRBD2 matching over 7 bases. The CDR3 spans 15 residues. J lost 4 bases, V lost 0 bases, and 4 bases had no gene match. The V gene's germline CDR1 is SGHRS and CDR2 YFSETQ. The CDR3 nucleotides read TGCGCCAGCAGCTTGGCCAGCGGGGCATACAATGAGCAGTTCTTC. Amino acids: CASSLASGAYNEQFF.

J is TRBJ2-5 and V is TRBV25-1; TRBD1 matches 9 bases. Germline V gives CDR1 MGHDK, CDR2 SYGVNS. Trimming cost V 3 bases and J 5 bases; bases outside gene matches: 10. CDR3 size: 16 residues. CDR3 bases: TGTGCCAGCAGTGAGACTCGGACAGGGGAGGAGGAGACCCAGTACTTC. As protein: CASSETRTGEEETQYF.

There are many counts of this clonotype. The chain employs TRBV7-9 and TRBJ2-7, with TRBD2 matching over 7 bases. Looked up from germline, CDR1 is SEHNR and CDR2 is FQNEAQ (reference sequence). CDR3 size: 16 residues. J lost 1 base, V lost 4 bases, and 10 bases had no gene match. In nucleotides, the CDR3 is TGTGCCAGCAGCTACGCGAGGCCTAGCGGATCCTACGAGCAGTACTTC. Residues: CASSYARPSGSYEQYF.

Written as DNA, the CDR3 is TGCGCCAGCAGCGGGGGACAGCCGGCCTACGAGCAGTACTTC. Its protein is CASSGGQPAYEQYF. This chain links TRBV5-1 with TRBJ2-7; 7 bases fit TRBD1. The V gene's germline CDR1 is SGHRS and CDR2 YFSETQ. The length of the CDR3 is 14 residues. The V gene end was trimmed by 4 bases and the J gene end by 2 bases; junction bases not matched to a gene: 6.

The rearrangement links TRBV20-1 to TRBJ2-7; possibly TRBD1 for D (5 bases). The CDR3 extends over 14 amino acids. Germline lookup yields CDR1 DFQATT and CDR2 SNEGSKA (reference sequence). Trimming shortened V by 4 bases and J by 1 base, and 14 bases separated the two germline ends. CDR3 DNA: TGCAGTGCTATAGACAGAGGCAGATCCTACGAGCAGTACGTC. As protein: CSAIDRGRSYEQYV.

This clonotype came up a few times. CDR3 residues: CASSPFDSYPYTQYF. In nucleotides, the CDR3 is TGTGCCAGCTCACCCTTTGACAGTTACCCTTATACGCAGTATTTT. The chain uses TRBV18 and TRBJ2-3, with D maybe TRBD1 (5 bases). V was pared by 3 bases and J by 7 bases, with 17 bases between. The CDR3 runs 15 residues. CDR1 and CDR2 from the germline V gene are KGHSH and LQKENI.

This clonotype was found many times. The chain combines TRBV12-3 or TRBV12-4 with TRBJ2-3; D remains ambiguous. The CDR3 contains 13 residues. The V and J ends lost 3 bases and 2 bases respectively, with 6 bases between them. Here the CDR3 reads CASSFVPTDTQYF. For the CDR3, the DNA is TGTGCCAGCAGTTTTGTCCCCACAGATACGCAGTATTTT.

This chain connects TRBV12-3 or TRBV12-4 to TRBJ1-1; D ambiguous. The CDR3 consists of 11 residues. V shed 6 bases and J shed 10 bases, with 12 bases lying between them. This CDR3 is CASSSPSGAFF. The DNA of the CDR3 is TGTGCCAGCAGCTCCCCCTCCGGAGCTTTCTTT.

The rearrangement links TRBV9 to TRBJ1-2, with TRBD1 as a possible D gene (5 bases). V lost 0 bases and J lost 8, with 11 bases in between. In germline, CDR1 is SGDLS, CDR2 YYNGEE. The CDR3 spans 13 residues. The CDR3 bases are TGTGCCAGCAGCGTAGAAGGGGTTGGGGGCTACACCTTC. Protein: CASSVEGVGGYTF.